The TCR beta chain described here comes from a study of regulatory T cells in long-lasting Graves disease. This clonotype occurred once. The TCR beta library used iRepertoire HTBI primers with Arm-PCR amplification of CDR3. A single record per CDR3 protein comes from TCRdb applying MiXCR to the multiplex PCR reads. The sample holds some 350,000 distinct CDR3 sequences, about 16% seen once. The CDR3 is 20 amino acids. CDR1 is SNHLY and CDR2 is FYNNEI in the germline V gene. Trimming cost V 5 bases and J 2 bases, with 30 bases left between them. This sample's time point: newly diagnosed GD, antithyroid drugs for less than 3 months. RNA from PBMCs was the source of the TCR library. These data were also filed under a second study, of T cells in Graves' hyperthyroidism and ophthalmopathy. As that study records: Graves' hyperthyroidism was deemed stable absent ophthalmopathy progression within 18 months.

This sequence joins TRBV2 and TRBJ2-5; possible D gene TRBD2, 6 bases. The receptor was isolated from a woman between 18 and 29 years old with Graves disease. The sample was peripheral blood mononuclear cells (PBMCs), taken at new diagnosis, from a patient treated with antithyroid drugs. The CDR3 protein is CASSQLPTGNAGGDQETQYF. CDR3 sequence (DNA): TGTGCCAGCAGTCAACTCCCTACTGGAAATGCTGGCGGGGATCAAGAGACCCAGTACTTC.